This TCR beta chain came from a study of cytomegalovirus exposure and HLA in healthy donors. Regarding this clone: Its antigen remains unknown.

Germline CDR1 is SNHLY and CDR2 is FYNNEI. The CDR3 is 12 amino acids. V gave up 10 bases and J gave up 8 bases, with 14 bases separating them. Study-wide results and limits: Several top significant clusters appeared, in a later analysis, to be linked to common viral pathogens.

The PCR was carried out with 60 Vbeta primers and 13 Jbeta primers. Sequenced by immunoSEQ multiplex PCR; TCRdb stores in-frame clones only, minus some. This table holds 90,000 to 140,000 clones, around 77% found once. The source is a woman aged 40 to 50 in good health and CMV-seropositive. V gene TRBV2 combines with J gene TRBJ1-4, with D unresolved. Sequenced sample: PBMCs. The CDR3 nucleotides read TGTGCCACCCGGGGAGGGTTGGAAAAACTGTTTTTT. Its translation is CATRGGLEKLFF.